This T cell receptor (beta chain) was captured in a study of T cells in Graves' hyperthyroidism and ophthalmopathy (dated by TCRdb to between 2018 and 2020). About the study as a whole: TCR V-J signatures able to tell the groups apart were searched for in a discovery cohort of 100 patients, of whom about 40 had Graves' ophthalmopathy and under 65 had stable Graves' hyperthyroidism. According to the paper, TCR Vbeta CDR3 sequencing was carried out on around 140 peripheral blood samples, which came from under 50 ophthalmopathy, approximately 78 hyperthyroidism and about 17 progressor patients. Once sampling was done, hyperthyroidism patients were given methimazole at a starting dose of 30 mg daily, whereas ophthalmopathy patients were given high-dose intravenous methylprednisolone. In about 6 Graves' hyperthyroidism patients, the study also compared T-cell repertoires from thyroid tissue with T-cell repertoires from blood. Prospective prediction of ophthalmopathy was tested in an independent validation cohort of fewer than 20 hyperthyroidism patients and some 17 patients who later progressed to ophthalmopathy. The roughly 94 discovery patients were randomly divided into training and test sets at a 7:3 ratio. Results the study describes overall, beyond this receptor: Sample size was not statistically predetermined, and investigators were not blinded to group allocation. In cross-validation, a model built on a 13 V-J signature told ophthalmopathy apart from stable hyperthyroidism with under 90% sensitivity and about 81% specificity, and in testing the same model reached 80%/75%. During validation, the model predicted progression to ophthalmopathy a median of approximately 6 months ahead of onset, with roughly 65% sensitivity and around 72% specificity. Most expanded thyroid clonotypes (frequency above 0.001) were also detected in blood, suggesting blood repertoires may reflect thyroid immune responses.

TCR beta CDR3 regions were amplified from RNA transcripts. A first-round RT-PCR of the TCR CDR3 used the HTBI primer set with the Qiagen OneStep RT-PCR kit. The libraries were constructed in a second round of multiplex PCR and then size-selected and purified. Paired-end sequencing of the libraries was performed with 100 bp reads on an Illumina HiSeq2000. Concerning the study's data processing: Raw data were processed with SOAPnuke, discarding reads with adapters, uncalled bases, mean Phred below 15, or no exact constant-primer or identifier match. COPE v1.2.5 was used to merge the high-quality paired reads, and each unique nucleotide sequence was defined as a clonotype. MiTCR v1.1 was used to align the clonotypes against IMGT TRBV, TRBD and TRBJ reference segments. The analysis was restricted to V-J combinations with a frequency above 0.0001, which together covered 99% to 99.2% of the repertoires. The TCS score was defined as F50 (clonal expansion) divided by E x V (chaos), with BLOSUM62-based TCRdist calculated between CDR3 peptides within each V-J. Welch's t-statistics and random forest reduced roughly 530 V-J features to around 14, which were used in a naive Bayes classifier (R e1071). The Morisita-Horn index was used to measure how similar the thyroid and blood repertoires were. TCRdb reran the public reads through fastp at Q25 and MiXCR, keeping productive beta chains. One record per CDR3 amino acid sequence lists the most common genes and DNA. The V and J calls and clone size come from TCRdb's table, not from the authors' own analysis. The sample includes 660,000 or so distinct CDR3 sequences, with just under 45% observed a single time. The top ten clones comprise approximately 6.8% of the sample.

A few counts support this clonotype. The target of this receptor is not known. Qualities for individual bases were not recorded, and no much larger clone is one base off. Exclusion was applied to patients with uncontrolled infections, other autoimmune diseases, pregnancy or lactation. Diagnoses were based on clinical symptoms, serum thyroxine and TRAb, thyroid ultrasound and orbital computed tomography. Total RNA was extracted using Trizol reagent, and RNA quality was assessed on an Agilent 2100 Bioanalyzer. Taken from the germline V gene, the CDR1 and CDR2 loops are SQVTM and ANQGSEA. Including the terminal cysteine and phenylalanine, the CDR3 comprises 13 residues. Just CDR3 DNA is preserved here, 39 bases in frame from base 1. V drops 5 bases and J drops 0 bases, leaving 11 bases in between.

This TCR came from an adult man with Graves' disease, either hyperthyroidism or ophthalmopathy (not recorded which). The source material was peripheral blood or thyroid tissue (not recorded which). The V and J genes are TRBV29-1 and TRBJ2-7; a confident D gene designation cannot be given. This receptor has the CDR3 CSVKKDSSYEQYF. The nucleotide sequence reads TGCAGCGTTAAGAAGGATAGCTCCTACGAGCAGTACTTC.